This T cell receptor (beta chain) was found in a study of blood T cell repertoires in COVID-19. At the level of the study: From T cells, B-cell-depleted T cells, or PBMCs came the material, which was cDNA or gDNA.

Study members were between roughly 18 and 100 years old and lived in around 24 US regions. Participant reports of clinical history set cohort assignment. Resolution of symptoms, clearance, or two negative PCRs was present in recovered Cohort 3 donors. The CDR3 runs to 15 residues. Trimming took 3 bases from V and 14 from J, leaving 20 bases between them. CDR1 is LNHDA, CDR2 SQIVND, per germline (reference sequence). This table comes from immunoSEQ multiplex PCR, and its TCRdb copy is limited to in-frame clones, with some not included. The profile shows around 280,000 clones, around nine tenths of them singletons.

The chain combines TRBV19 with TRBJ1-6; tentatively, D is TRBD1 (5 bases). The specimen was PBMCs or T cells enriched from blood (not recorded which). This receptor was taken from a woman between 40 and 55 years old who had recovered from COVID-19. CDR3 residues: CASSIGKGASEALHF. CDR3 DNA: TGTGCCAGTAGTATCGGAAAAGGGGCTTCTGAAGCCCTCCACTTT.